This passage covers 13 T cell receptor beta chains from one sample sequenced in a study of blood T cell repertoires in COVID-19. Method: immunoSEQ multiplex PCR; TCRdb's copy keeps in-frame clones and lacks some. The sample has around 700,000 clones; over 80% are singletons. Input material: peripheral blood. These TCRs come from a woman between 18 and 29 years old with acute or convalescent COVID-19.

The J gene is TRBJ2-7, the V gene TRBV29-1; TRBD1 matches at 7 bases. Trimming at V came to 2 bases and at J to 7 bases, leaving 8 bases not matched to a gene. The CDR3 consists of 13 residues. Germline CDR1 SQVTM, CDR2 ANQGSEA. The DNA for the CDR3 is TGCAGCGTTGAATACAGGGGCAGTTGGGAGCAGTACTTC. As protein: CSVEYRGSWEQYF.

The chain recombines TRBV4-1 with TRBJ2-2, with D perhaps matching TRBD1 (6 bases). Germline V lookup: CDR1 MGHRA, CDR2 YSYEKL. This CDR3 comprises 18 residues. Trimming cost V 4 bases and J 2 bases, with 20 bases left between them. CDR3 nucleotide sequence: TGCGCCAGCAGCCGAACGGAACAGGGCGGGTTAAACACCGGGGAGCTGTTTTTT. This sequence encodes CASSRTEQGGLNTGELFF.

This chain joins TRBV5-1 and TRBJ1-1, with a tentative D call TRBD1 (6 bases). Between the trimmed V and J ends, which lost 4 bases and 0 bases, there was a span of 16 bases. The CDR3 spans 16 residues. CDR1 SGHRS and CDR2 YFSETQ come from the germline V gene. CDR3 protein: CASSSGQPAMNTEAFF. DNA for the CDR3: TGCGCCAGCAGCAGTGGACAGCCAGCTATGAACACTGAAGCTTTCTTT.

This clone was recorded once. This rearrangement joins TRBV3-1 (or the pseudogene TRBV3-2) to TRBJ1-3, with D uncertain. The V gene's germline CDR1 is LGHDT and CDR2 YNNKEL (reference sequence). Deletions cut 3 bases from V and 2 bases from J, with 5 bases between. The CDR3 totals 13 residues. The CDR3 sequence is CASSQRAGNTIYF. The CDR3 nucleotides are TGTGCCAGCAGCCAGAGGGCTGGAAACACCATATATTTT.

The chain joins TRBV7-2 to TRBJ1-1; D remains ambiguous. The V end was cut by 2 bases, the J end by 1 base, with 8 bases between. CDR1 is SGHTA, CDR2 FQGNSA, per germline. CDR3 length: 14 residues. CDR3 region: CASSLFPGNTEAFF. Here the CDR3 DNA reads TGTGCCAGCAGCTTATTTCCAGGGAACACTGAAGCTTTCTTT.

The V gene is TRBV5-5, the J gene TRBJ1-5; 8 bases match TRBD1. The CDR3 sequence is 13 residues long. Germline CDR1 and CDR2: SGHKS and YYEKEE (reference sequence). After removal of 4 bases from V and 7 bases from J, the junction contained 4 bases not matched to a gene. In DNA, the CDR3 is TGTGCCAGCAGCCCGACAGGGGTGCAGCCCCAGCATTTT. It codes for CASSPTGVQPQHF.

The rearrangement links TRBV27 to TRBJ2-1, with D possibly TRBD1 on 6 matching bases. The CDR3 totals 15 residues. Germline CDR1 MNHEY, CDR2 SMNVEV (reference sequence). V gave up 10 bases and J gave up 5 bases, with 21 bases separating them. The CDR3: CANLAGGCRDNEQFF. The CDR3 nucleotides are TGTGCCAACCTGGCTGGGGGCTGTAGGGACAATGAGCAGTTCTTC.

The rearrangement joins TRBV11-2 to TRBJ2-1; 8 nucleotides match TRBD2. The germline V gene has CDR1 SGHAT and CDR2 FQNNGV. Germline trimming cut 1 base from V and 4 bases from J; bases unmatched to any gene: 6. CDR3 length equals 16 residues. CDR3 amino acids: CASSLAGGRVYNEQFF. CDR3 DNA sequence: TGTGCCAGCAGCTTAGCGGGGGGGCGGGTTTACAATGAGCAGTTCTTC.

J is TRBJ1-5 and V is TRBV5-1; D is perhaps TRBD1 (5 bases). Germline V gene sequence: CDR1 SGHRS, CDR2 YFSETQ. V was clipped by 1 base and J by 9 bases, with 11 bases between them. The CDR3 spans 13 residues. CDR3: CASSLSPGGPQHF. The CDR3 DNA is TGCGCCAGCAGCTTGAGCCCGGGGGGGCCCCAGCATTTT. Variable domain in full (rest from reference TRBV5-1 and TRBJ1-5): KAGVTQTPRYLIKTRGQQVTLSCSPISGHRSVSWYQQTPGQGLQFLFEYFSETQRNKGNFPGRFSGRQFSNSRSEMNVSTLELGDSALYLCASSLSPGGPQHFGDGTRLSIL.

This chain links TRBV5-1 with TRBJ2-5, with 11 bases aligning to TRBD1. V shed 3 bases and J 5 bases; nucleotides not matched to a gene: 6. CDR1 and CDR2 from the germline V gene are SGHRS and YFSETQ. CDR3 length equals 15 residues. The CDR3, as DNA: TGCGCCAGCAGCTGGGACCGGACAGGGGGCGAGACCCAGTACTTC. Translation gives CASSWDRTGGETQYF.

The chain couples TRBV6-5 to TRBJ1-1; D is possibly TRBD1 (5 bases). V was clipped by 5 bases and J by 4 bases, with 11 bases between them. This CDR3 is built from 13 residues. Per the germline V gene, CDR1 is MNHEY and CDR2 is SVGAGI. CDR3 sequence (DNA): TGTGCCAGCAGTCGCCGCCAGGGCACTGAAGCTTTCTTT. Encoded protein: CASSRRQGTEAFF.

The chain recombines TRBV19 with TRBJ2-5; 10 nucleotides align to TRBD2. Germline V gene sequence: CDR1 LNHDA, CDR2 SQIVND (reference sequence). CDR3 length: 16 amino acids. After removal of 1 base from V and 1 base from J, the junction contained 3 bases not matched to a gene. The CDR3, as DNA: TGTGCCAGTAGTATAGGAGCGGGGGGGCCCCAAGAGACCCAGTACTTC. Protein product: CASSIGAGGPQETQYF.

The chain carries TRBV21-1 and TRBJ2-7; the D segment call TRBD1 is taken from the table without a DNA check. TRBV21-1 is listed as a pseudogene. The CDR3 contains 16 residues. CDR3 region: CASSKAGRDRDYEQYF. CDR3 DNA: TGTGCCAGCAGCAAAGCGGGCCGGGACAGGGACTACGAGCAGTACTTC.